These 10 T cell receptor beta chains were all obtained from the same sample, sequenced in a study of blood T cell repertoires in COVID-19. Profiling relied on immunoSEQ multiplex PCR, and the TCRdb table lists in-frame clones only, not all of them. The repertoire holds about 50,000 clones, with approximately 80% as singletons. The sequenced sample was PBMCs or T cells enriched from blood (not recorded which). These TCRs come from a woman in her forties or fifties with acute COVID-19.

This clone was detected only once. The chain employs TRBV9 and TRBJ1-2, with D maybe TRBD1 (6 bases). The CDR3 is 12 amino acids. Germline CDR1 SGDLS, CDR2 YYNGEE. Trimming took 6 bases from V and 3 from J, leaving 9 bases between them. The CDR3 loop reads CASKGGDYGYTF. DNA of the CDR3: TGTGCCAGCAAAGGGGGGGACTATGGCTACACCTTC. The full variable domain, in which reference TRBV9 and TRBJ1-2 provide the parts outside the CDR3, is DSGVTQTPKHLITATGQRVTLRCSPRSGDLSVYWYQQSLDQGLQFLIQYYNGEERAKGNILERFSAQQFPDLHSELNLSSLELGDSALYFCASKGGDYGYTFGSGTRLTVV.

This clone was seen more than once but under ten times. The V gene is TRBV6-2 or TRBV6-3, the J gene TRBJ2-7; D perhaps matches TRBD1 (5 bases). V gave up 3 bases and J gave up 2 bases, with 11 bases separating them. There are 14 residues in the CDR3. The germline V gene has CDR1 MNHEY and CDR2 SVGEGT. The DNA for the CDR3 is TGTGCCAGCAGTTATTCGCAGGGCCCCTACGAGCAGTACTTC. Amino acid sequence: CASSYSQGPYEQYF.

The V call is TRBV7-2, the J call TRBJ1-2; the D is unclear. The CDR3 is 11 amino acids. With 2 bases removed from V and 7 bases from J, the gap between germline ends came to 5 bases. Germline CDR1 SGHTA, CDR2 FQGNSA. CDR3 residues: CASSLRLGYTF. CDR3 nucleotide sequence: TGTGCCAGCAGCTTACGTCTTGGCTACACCTTC.

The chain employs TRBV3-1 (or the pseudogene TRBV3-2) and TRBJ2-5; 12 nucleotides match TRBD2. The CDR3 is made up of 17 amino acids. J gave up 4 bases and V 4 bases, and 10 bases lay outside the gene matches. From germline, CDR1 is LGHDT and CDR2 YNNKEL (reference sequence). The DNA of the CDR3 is TGTGCCAGCAGCCTAACTAGCGGGGGGCTCGGGCGAGAGACCCAGTACTTC. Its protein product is CASSLTSGGLGRETQYF.

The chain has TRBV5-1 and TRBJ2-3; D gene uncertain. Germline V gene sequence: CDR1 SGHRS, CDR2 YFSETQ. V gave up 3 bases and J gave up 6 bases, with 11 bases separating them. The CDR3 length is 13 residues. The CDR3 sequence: CASSSLEEDTQYF. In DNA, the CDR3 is TGCGCCAGCAGCTCCCTAGAGGAGGATACGCAGTATTTT.

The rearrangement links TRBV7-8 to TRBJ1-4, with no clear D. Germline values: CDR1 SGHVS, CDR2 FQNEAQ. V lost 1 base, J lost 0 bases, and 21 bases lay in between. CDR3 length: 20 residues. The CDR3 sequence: CASSLVLRVGGEATNEKLFF. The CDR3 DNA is TGTGCCAGCAGCTTAGTTTTACGGGTAGGAGGCGAGGCAACTAATGAAAAACTGTTTTTT.

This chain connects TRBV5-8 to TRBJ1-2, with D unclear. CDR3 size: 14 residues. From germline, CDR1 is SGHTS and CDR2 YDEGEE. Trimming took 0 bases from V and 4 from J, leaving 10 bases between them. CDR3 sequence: CASSLERAIYGYTF. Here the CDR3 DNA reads TGTGCCAGCAGCTTGGAGAGGGCTATCTATGGCTACACCTTC.

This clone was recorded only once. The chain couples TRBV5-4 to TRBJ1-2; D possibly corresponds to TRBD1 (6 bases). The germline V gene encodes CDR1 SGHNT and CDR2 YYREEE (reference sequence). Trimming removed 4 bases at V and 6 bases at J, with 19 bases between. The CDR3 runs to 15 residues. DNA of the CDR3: TGTGCCAGCAGCCCCGCGGGGGGCGGATATGATGGCTACACCTTC. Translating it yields CASSPAGGGYDGYTF.

The CDR3 region has the DNA TGTGCTAGTGGTTTAGGGCAGAGGGAGGATCAGCCCCAGCATTTT. The encoded protein is CASGLGQREDQPQHF. The rearrangement uses TRBV12-5 and TRBJ1-5; D not certain. CDR1 LGHNT and CDR2 FRNRAP come from the germline V gene. Trimming cost V 3 bases and J 5 bases, with 14 bases left between them. This CDR3 comprises 15 residues.

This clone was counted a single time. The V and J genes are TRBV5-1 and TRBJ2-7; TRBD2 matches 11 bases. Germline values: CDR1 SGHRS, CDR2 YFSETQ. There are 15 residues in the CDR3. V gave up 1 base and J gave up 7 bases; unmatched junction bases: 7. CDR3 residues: CASSLMLAGGGEQYF. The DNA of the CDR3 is TGCGCCAGCAGCTTGATGCTAGCGGGGGGAGGGGAGCAGTACTTC.